The TCR beta chain described here comes from a study of Graves' ophthalmopathy and Graves' hyperthyroidism. Study outcomes and limitations: Blood contained most expanded thyroid clonotypes exceeding 0.001 frequency. Researchers report that a 13-signature model separated ophthalmopathy from stable hyperthyroidism, posting around 86% sensitivity and 75% to 84% specificity.

Having ophthalmopathy, the donors showed moderate-to-severe activity, CAS ≥3 and NOSPECS ≥4, with disease lasting under 3 months. Other autoimmune diseases, uncontrolled infections, pregnancy or lactation excluded patients from enrollment. A word on this clonotype: Antigen specificity is unknown.

The length of the CDR3 is 16 residues. V lost 0 bases and J 4 bases, leaving 13 bases between the germline ends. TCR beta CDR3 amplification used RNA transcripts. The first round was an RT-PCR with HTBI primers, and the second round was a multiplex PCR. TCRdb redid the calling of the multiplex PCR reads with MiXCR, one entry per CDR3 protein. In the table there are around 470,000 distinct CDR3 sequences, roughly 14% of which are singletons. Sequenced material: blood. The chain links TRBV12-3 or TRBV12-4 to TRBJ1-5, with D perhaps matching TRBD1 (5 bases). This receptor was identified in a woman aged 25 to 39 with Graves' ophthalmopathy. CDR3: CASSLALGEPNQPQHF. CDR3 DNA sequence: TGTGCCAGCAGTTTAGCGCTGGGGGAACCTAATCAGCCCCAGCATTTT.